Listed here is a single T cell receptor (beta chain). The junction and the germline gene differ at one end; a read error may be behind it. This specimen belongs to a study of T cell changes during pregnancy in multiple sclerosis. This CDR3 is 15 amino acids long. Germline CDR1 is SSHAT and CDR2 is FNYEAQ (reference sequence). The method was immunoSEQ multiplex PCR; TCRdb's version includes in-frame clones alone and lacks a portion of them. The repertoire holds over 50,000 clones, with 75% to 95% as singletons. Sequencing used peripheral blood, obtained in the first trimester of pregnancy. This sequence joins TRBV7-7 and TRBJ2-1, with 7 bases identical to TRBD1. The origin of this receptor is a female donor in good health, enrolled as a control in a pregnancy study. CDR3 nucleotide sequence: TGTGCTAGCAGCTCTTCCGGGACAGCCTACAATGAGCAGTTCTTC. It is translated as CASSSSGTAYNEQFF. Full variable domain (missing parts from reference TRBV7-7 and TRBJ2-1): GAGVSQSPRYKVTKRGQDVTLRCDPISSHATLYWYQQALGQGPEFLTYFNYEAQPDKSGLPSDRFSAERPEGSISTLTIQRTEQRDSAMYRCASSSSGTAYNEQFFGPGTRLTVL.